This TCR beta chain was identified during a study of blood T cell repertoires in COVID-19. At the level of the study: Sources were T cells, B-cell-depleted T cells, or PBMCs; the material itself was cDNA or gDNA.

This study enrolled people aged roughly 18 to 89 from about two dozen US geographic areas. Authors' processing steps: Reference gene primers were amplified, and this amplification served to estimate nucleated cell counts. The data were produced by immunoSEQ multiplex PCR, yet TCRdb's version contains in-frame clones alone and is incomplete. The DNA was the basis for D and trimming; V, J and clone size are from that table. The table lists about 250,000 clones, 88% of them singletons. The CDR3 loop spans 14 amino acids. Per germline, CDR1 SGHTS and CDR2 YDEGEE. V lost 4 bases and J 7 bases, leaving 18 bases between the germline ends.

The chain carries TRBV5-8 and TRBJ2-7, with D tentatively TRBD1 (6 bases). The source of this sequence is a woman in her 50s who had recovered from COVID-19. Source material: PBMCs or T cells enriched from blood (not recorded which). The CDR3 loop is CASSKTGFRGEQYF. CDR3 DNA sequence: TGTGCCAGCAGCAAGACAGGTTTCCGGGGTGAGCAGTACTTC.